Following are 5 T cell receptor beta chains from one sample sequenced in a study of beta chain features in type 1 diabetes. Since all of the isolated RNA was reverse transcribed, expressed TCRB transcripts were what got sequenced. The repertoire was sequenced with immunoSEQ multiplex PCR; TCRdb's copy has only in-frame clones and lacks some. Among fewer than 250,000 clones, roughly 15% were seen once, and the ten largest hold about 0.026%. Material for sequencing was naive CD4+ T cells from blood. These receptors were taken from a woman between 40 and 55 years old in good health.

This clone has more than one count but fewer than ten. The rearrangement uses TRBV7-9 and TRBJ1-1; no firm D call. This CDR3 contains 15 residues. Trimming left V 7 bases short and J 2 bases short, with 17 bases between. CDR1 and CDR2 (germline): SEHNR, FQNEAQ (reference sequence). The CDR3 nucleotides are TGTGCCAGCACCTTCTCTGGAGCCGTTAACACTGAAGCTTTCTTT. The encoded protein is CASTFSGAVNTEAFF. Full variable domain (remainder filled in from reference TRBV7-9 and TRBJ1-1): DTGVSQNPRHKITKRGQNVTFRCDPISEHNRLYWYRQTLGQGPEFLTYFQNEAQLEKSRLLSDRFSAERPKGSFSTLEIQRTEQGDSAMYLCASTFSGAVNTEAFFGQGTRLTVV.

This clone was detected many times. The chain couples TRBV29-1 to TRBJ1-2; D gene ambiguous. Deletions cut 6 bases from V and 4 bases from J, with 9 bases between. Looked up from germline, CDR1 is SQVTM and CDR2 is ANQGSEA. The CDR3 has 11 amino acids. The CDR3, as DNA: TGCAGCGTCCAGGAATTCTATGGCTACACCTTC. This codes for CSVQEFYGYTF.

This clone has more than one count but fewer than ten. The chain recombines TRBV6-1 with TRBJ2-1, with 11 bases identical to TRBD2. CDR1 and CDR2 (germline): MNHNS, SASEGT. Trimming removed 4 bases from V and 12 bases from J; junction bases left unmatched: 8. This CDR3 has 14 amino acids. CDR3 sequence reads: CASSAGLAVTMQFF. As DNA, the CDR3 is TGTGCCAGCAGTGCGGGACTAGCGGTGACTATGCAGTTCTTC.

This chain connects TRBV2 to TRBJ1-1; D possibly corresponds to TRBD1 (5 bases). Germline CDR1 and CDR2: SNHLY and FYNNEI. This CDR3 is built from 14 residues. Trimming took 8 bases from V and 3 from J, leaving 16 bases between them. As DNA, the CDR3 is TGTGCCAGCTCTCGGACACCCTCAGACACTGAAGCTTTCTTT. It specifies CASSRTPSDTEAFF.

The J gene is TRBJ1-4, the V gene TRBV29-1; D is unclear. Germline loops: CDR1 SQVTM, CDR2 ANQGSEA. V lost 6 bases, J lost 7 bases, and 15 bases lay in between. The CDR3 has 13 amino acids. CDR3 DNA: TGCAGCGTAAAAGAGGGAGGAGGTGAAAAACTGTTTTTT. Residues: CSVKEGGGEKLFF.